The 10 T cell receptor beta chains presented below share a single source sample, sequenced in a study of blood T cell repertoires in COVID-19. Generated by immunoSEQ multiplex PCR, the TCRdb table keeps only in-frame clones and is missing some. Of more than 250,000 clones listed, about nine tenths are singletons. The specimen sequenced was peripheral blood. The receptor set was obtained from a man aged 45 to 65 with active or convalescent COVID-19.

The chain joins TRBV15 to TRBJ2-7; 7 bases map to TRBD2. The length of the CDR3 is 14 residues. Trimming cost V 0 bases and J 6 bases; bases outside gene matches: 5. Germline V gene sequence: CDR1 LNHNV, CDR2 YYDKDF (reference sequence). The CDR3 DNA reads TGTGCCACCAGCAGAGATCGGGGGAGGGTCGAGCAGTACTTC. Its protein is CATSRDRGRVEQYF.

The chain employs TRBV2 and TRBJ1-5, with D perhaps TRBD1 (5 bases). Germline CDR1 reads SNHLY; CDR2 reads FYNNEI. Trimming took 2 bases from V and 1 from J, leaving 12 bases between them. The CDR3 is made up of 16 amino acids. The CDR3 loop is CASSEQGGWSNQPQHF. In DNA, the CDR3 is TGTGCCAGCAGTGAACAGGGAGGGTGGAGCAATCAGCCCCAGCATTTT. The full variable domain, in which reference TRBV2 and TRBJ1-5 provide the parts outside the CDR3, is EPEVTQTPSHQVTQMGQEVILRCVPISNHLYFYWYRQILGQKVEFLVSFYNNEISEKSEIFDDQFSVERPDGSNFTLKIRSTKLEDSAMYFCASSEQGGWSNQPQHFGDGTRLSIL.

The chain links TRBV7-3 to TRBJ2-1, with 10 bases lining up with TRBD2. This CDR3 has 14 residues. V was pared by 3 bases and J by 9 bases, with 5 bases of the junction left unmatched. CDR1 and CDR2 (germline): SGHTA, FQGTGA. The CDR3: CASSLASGSSEQFF. The CDR3 bases are TGTGCCAGCAGCTTGGCTAGCGGGAGTAGTGAGCAGTTCTTC. The full variable domain, with the rest looked up from reference TRBV7-3 and TRBJ2-1, is GAGVSQTPSNKVTEKGKYVELRCDPISGHTALYWYRQSLGQGPEFLIYFQGTGAADDSGLPNDRFFAVRPEGSVSTLKIQRTERGDSAVYLCASSLASGSSEQFFGPGTRLTVL.

This clone showed up just once. This sequence joins TRBV7-2 and TRBJ2-1; TRBD2 aligns across 9 bases. J gave up 6 bases and V 5 bases, and 11 bases lay outside the gene matches. This CDR3 comprises 16 residues. Germline V gene lookup returns CDR1 SGHTA and CDR2 FQGNSA. The CDR3 sequence is CASSPPSAGGFNEQFF. As DNA, the CDR3 is TGTGCCAGCAGCCCTCCTTCCGCGGGAGGGTTCAATGAGCAGTTCTTC.

This clone has just one count. The V call is TRBV9, the J call TRBJ2-7; TRBD1 agrees at 7 bases. Germline loops: CDR1 SGDLS, CDR2 YYNGEE. This CDR3 is built from 15 residues. Trimming cost V 4 bases and J 6 bases; bases outside gene matches: 13. This CDR3 reads CASSPERGQRGEQYF. CDR3 DNA: TGTGCCAGCAGCCCCGAGAGGGGACAGAGGGGCGAGCAGTACTTC.

DNA for the CDR3: TGTGCCAGCAGCCTTGGGGGGGTAAGCACAGATACGCAGTATTTT. As protein: CASSLGGVSTDTQYF. The J gene is TRBJ2-3, the V gene TRBV7-2, with 7 positions matching TRBD2. Germline V lookup: CDR1 SGHTA, CDR2 FQGNSA. The ends lost 5 bases at V and 0 bases at J; junction bases unmatched: 5. The CDR3 runs to 15 residues.

The V and J genes are TRBV19 and TRBJ2-4, with D hard to call. The germline gives CDR1 LNHDA, CDR2 SQIVND (reference sequence). The CDR3 covers 13 residues. V was trimmed by 8 bases and J by 6 bases, leaving 14 bases between them. The CDR3 here is CASANQDGNIQYF. Here the CDR3 DNA reads TGTGCCAGTGCCAACCAGGATGGAAACATTCAGTACTTC.

This clone was detected a few times. This sequence joins TRBV5-1 and TRBJ1-1, with D possibly being TRBD1 (6 bases). V was clipped by 4 bases and J by 0 bases, with 13 bases between them. This CDR3 is 15 amino acids long. Germline V gene data show CDR1 as SGHRS and CDR2 as YFSETQ. The CDR3 region is CASSTGTAMNTEAFF. The CDR3 coding sequence is TGCGCCAGCAGCACAGGGACGGCGATGAACACTGAAGCTTTCTTT. The variable domain in full, completed from reference TRBV5-1 and TRBJ1-1, reads KAGVTQTPRYLIKTRGQQVTLSCSPISGHRSVSWYQQTPGQGLQFLFEYFSETQRNKGNFPGRFSGRQFSNSRSEMNVSTLELGDSALYLCASSTGTAMNTEAFFGQGTRLTVV.

This clone was detected only a few times. The chain has TRBV24-1 and TRBJ2-1; 8 bases are a match to TRBD1. Germline V lookup: CDR1 KGHDR, CDR2 SFDVKD. V shed 5 bases and J 7 bases; nucleotides not matched to a gene: 6. This CDR3 region has 14 residues. The CDR3 DNA reads TGTGCCACCAGTGCCCTCGACAGGGGTAATGAGCAGTTCTTC. Protein: CATSALDRGNEQFF.

For the CDR3, the DNA is TGCAGTGTCAACCTAAACTATGGCTACACCTTC. Its protein product is CSVNLNYGYTF. This sequence joins TRBV20-1 and TRBJ1-2; D is unclear. The germline V and J ends were trimmed by 7 bases and 2 bases, with 8 bases remaining between them. This CDR3 comprises 11 residues. In germline, CDR1 is DFQATT, CDR2 SNEGSKA (reference sequence).